This TCR beta chain was retrieved from a study of T-cell reconstitution after alpha-beta-depleted transplantation in children. Unique molecular identifiers were built into the TCRbeta library. TCRdb itself ran the PCR reads through MiXCR, one entry per CDR3 protein. Found here are around 600,000 distinct CDR3 sequences, under 12% of them singletons; the top ten hold less than 5%. This clonotype was counted only a few times. CDR1 and CDR2 from the germline V gene are SGHKS and YYEKEE (reference sequence). Trimming left V 6 bases short and J 0 bases short, with 10 bases between. The CDR3 extends over 14 amino acids.

This clonotype originated in a human donor who donated a stem cell graft to a child with acute myeloid leukemia. The rearrangement uses TRBV5-5 and TRBJ1-5; possibly TRBD1 for D (5 bases). The sample here was PBMCs from the stem cell graft donor, taken from the stem cell graft. The CDR3 spells CASTQGVSNQPQHF. The CDR3 nucleotides are TGTGCCAGCACCCAAGGGGTTAGCAATCAGCCCCAGCATTTT.